The T cell receptor (beta chain) under discussion was sequenced for a study of cytomegalovirus exposure and HLA in healthy donors. Study context: A data release that came early held 75 million to 85 million unique TCRs from HLA-typed donors.

Both 60 Vbeta primers and 13 Jbeta primers went into the PCR. Only in-frame clones appear in the TCRdb table, and some are missing; sequencing was by immunoSEQ multiplex PCR. The table shows some 170,000 clones, with more than 65% occurring only once. Donors likely had unrecorded immune exposures despite being nominally healthy when sampled. About this clone: Its antigen remains unknown.

Findings and caveats of the study: Sequencing depth roughly uniform across donors was assumed in presence/absence analyses. Most TCRs appeared rarely, but some public TCRs recurred in many donors.

The CDR3 sequence is 14 residues long. V lost 4 bases and J 0 bases, leaving 9 bases between the germline ends. Germline V gives CDR1 MDHEN, CDR2 SYDVKM. The specimen was PBMCs. The chain employs TRBV28 and TRBJ1-2, with D possibly being TRBD1 (5 bases). This receptor was identified in a woman aged 25 to 39 in good health and CMV-seronegative. The CDR3 DNA sequence: TGTGCCAGCAGTTCAACGACAGCTAACTATGGCTACACCTTC. Translated: CASSSTTANYGYTF.